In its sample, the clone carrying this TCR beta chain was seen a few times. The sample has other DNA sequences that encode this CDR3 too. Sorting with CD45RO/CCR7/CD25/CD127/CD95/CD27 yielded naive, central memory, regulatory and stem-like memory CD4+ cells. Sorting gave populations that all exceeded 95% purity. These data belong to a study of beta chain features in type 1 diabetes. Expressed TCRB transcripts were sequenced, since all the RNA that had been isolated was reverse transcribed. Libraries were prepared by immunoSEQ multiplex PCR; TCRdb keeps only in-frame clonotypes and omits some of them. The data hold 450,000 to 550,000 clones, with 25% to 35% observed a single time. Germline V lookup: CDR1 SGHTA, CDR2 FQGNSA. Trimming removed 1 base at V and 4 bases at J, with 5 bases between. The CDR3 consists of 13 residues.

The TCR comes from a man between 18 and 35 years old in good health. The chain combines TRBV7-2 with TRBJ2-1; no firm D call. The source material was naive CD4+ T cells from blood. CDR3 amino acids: CASSLDSYNEQFF. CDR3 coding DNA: TGTGCCAGCAGCTTAGACAGTTACAATGAGCAGTTCTTC.